The clone carrying this T cell receptor (beta chain) was picked up a small number of times. Arm-PCR of CDR3 regions with iRepertoire HTBI primers generated TCR beta libraries. One entry per CDR3 protein, called by TCRdb with MiXCR from the multiplex PCR reads. This table has hundreds of thousands of distinct CDR3 sequences, 16% appearing once. These data originate in a study of regulatory T cells in long-lasting Graves disease. V lost 5 bases and J 0 bases, leaving 14 bases between the germline ends. CDR3 length: 16 residues. Per the germline V gene, CDR1 is LNHNV and CDR2 is YYDKDF (reference sequence). Noted time point: newly diagnosed GD, antithyroid drugs for less than 3 months. Extracted PBMC RNA gave rise to the TCR library. The same sample was also studied in work on T cells in Graves' hyperthyroidism and ophthalmopathy. Turning to that study: Diagnoses rested on clinical symptoms, serum thyroxine and TRAb, thyroid ultrasound and orbital computed tomography.

This clonotype originated in a woman aged 30 to 39 with Graves disease. This material consisted of peripheral blood mononuclear cells (PBMCs), taken at new diagnosis, from a patient treated with antithyroid drugs. The chain combines TRBV15 with TRBJ2-1; D might be TRBD1 (6 bases). CDR3 loop: CATSSPGTLSYNEQFF. The CDR3 DNA is TGTGCCACCAGCTCCCCCGGGACACTCTCCTACAATGAGCAGTTCTTC.